This T cell receptor beta chain was identified during a study of cytomegalovirus exposure and HLA in healthy donors. Study results and limitations: In a later analysis, a missense DCLRE1C variant was linked to TCR beta V- and J-gene trimming. In the analysis, some V segments, TRBV6-2 and TRBV6-3 included, were excluded as indistinguishable. TCR sequences were mostly rare, though some public TCRs occurred in many donors. Later analysis indicated greater clonal expansion among HLA-associated TCR beta chains than among equally common other chains.

13 Jbeta primers and 60 Vbeta primers were used for the PCR. Repertoires were generated with immunoSEQ multiplex PCR, while TCRdb's copy carries only in-frame clones and drops some. The data contain some 190,000 clones, 70% to 90% of them singletons. In regard to this clone: No antigen is known for it.

CDR3 size: 13 residues. CDR1 and CDR2 (germline): MGHDK, SYGVNS. V gave up 0 bases and J gave up 7 bases, with 10 bases separating them. The sample consisted of PBMCs. The V and J genes are TRBV25-1 and TRBJ2-7; possible D gene TRBD1, 5 bases. This receptor was taken from a male donor in good health and CMV-seronegative. As DNA, the CDR3 is TGTGCCAGCAGTGAATATTCAGGGTTTGAGCAGTACTTC. Residues: CASSEYSGFEQYF.